The present T cell receptor beta chain was sequenced within a study of blood T cell repertoires in COVID-19. Some clones are missing from TCRdb's copy, which holds only in-frame ones; the method was immunoSEQ multiplex PCR. The repertoire holds 150,000 or so clones, with roughly nine tenths as singletons. Seattle-derived patients entered the study during active infection and were followed longitudinally. Germline V CDR1 and CDR2: MNHEY, SMNVEV (reference sequence). The V end lost 2 bases, the J end lost 0 bases, and 11 bases lay between the germline ends. The CDR3 runs 15 residues. The genes are TRBV27 and TRBJ2-7; TRBD2 might be the D (5 bases). Sequencing used peripheral blood. This clonotype was obtained from a man younger than 35 with COVID-19, enrolled during active disease. Here the CDR3 reads CASSLGRTPSYEQYF. CDR3 sequence (DNA): TGTGCCAGCAGTTTAGGGAGAACTCCCTCCTACGAGCAGTACTTC.